This T cell receptor (beta chain) stems from a study of T cell responses to AZD1222 COVID-19 vaccine. The overall study: Pooled samples include second doses given at about 4 or 12 weeks. Findings of the study overall: In a largely white British group with more females than males, clonal diversity was possibly underestimated. Once two AZD1222 doses were given, Spike-specific TCR breadth and depth went up.

Sequenced by immunoSEQ multiplex PCR; TCRdb stores in-frame clones only, minus some. The data contain 95,000 to 130,000 clones, about 90% of them singletons. Germline CDR1 and CDR2: MGHDK and SYGVNS. Trimming left V 3 bases short and J 1 base short, with 9 bases between. The CDR3 extends over 14 amino acids. Notes on this clone: Its antigen is unidentified.

V usage is TRBV25-1 and J usage is TRBJ1-1; D not resolved. This TCR came from an adult in good health. The sequences come from peripheral blood, collected on day 0 of AZD1222 vaccination. The CDR3 here is CASSDGSSNTEAFF. Here the CDR3 DNA reads TGTGCCAGCAGTGACGGGTCGTCGAACACTGAAGCTTTCTTT.